This T cell receptor (beta chain) appears in the sequencing data of a study of molecular identifiers for immune sequencing clone quantification. This clonotype was seen many times. Antigen unknown. Generation of bulk TCR libraries relied on previously described methods and listed TCR primers. A single record per CDR3 protein comes from TCRdb applying MiXCR to the PCR reads. This sample has over 70,000 distinct CDR3 sequences, with about 23% found just once. Findings of the study overall: More than 97% of effector molecules, versus under 1% of naive-cell molecules, belonged to clones above 20 RNA copies.

Germline loops: CDR1 MGHDK, CDR2 SYGVNS. V was trimmed by 4 bases and J by 3 bases, leaving 6 bases between them. The CDR3 extends over 13 amino acids. This TCR was recovered from a human donor in good health. Some libraries in this study had Jurkat cell RNA spiked in. Sequencing input: naive CD8+ T cells from blood, with Jurkat cell RNA spiked in. Subset: FACS-sorted CD8+CD4-CCR7+CD45RA+ naive T cells. V is TRBV25-1 and J is TRBJ2-2; no clear D. The CDR3 coding sequence is TGTGCCAGCAGTGCCGGATACACCGGGGAGCTGTTTTTT. This gives the protein CASSAGYTGELFF.